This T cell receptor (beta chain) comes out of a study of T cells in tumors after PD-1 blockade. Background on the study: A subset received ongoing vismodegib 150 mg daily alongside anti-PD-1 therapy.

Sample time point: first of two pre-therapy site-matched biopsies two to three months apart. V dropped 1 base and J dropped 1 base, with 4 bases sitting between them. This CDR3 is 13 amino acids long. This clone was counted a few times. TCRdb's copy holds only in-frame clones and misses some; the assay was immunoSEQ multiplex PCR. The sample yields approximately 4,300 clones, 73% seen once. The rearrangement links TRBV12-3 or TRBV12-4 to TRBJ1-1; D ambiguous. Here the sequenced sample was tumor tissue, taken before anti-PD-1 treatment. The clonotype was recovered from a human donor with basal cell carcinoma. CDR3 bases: TGTGCCAGCAGTTTAGGTAGGAACACTGAAGCTTTCTTT. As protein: CASSLGRNTEAFF.